Given below is one T cell receptor beta chain in context. The CDR3 covers 16 residues. CDR1 is SGDLS and CDR2 is YYNGEE in the germline V gene. Trimming cost V 4 bases and J 0 bases, with 14 bases left between them. The source of the sample is a study of control samples from healthy donors and cancer patients. Here immunoSEQ multiplex PCR was the method, and the copy in TCRdb shows in-frame clones only, minus some. The sample contains approximately 100,000 clones, about 83% of which appear only once. This rearrangement joins TRBV9 to TRBJ1-3; TRBD1 is a possible D gene (5 bases). Sequenced: blood. The receptor comes from a woman between 40 and 50 years old in good health. The CDR3 reads CASSSLGAFSGNTIYF. The CDR3 coding sequence is TGTGCCAGCAGCTCCTTAGGGGCGTTCTCTGGAAACACCATATATTTT.